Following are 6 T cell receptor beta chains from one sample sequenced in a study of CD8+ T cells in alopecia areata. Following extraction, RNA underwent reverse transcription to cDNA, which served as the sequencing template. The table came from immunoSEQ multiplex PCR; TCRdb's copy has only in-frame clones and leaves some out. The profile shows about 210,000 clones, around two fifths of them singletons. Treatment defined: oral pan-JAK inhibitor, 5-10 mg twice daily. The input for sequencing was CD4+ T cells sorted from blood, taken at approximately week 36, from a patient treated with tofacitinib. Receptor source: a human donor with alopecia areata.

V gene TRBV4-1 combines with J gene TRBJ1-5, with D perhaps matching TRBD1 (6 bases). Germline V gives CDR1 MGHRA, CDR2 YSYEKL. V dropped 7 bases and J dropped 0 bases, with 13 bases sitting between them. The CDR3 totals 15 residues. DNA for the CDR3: TGCGCCAGCACGCAGGACAGCTATAGCAATCAGCCCCAGCATTTT. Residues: CASTQDSYSNQPQHF.

CDR3 region: CASSKGQVVVEQYF. CDR3 nucleotides: TGTGCCAGCAGCAAGGGACAGGTGGTTGTCGAGCAGTACTTC. The V call is TRBV7-9, the J call TRBJ2-7; 8 bases line up with TRBD1. This CDR3 spans 14 amino acids. In germline, CDR1 is SEHNR, CDR2 FQNEAQ (reference sequence). With V trimmed by 5 bases and J by 6 bases, 9 bases remained unmatched.

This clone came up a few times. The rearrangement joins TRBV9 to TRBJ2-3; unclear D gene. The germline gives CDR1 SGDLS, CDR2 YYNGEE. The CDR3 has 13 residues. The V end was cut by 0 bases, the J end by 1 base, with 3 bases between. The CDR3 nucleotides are TGTGCCAGCAGCGTAGCGCGCACAGATACGCAGTATTTT. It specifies CASSVARTDTQYF.

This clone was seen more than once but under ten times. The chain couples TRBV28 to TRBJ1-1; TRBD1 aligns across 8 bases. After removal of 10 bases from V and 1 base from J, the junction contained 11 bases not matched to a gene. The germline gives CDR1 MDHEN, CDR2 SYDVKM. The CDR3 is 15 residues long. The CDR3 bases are TGTGCCACCGACCGATCGACAGGGGCGAACACTGAAGCTTTCTTT. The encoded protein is CATDRSTGANTEAFF.

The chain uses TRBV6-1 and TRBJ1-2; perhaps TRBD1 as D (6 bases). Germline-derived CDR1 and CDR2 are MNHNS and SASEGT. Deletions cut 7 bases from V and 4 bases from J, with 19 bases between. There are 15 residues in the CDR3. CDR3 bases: TGTGCCAGCATTCTGACGGACAGTACTCGCTATGGCTACACCTTC. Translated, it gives CASILTDSTRYGYTF.

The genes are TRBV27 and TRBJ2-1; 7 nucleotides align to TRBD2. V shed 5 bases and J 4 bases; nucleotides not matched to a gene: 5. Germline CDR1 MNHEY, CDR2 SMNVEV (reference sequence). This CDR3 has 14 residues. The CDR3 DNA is TGTGCCAGCAGTAGGCTAGCGGCGTACAATGAGCAGTTCTTC. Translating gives CASSRLAAYNEQFF.